Following are 19 T cell receptor beta chains from one sample sequenced in a study of blood T cells in healthy people across ages. A J-beta primer mix and a sample-barcoded 5' primer were used in a second PCR of about 7 to 12 cycles. Via MiXCR, TCRdb re-called the 5' RACE reads, giving one row per CDR3 protein. The sample has around 1,800,000 distinct CDR3 sequences; 39% are singletons. The sample comprised blood. The receptors stem from a human donor in good health.

This clonotype was detected once. This chain links TRBV4-3 with TRBJ2-5; unclear D gene. The J call may be wrong; the DNA end is better matched by TRBJ2-7. This CDR3 comprises 16 residues. Germline CDR1 and CDR2: LGHNA and YSLEER. This chain's CDR3 is CASSQDRSSTGYEQYF. The CDR3 DNA sequence: TGCGCCAGCAGCCAAGATCGAAGTTCCACTGGGTACGAGCAGTACTTC.

This clonotype was found a few times. DNA for the CDR3: TGTGCCAGCAGCTACCCAAGTCATTCAGGGAGCCCTTACGAGCAGTACTTC. Translated: CASSYPSHSGSPYEQYF. The rearrangement uses TRBV6-2 or TRBV6-3 and TRBJ2-7; D tentatively reads TRBD1 or TRBD2 (5 bases each). The CDR3 runs to 17 residues. The V and J ends lost 6 bases and 4 bases respectively, with 25 bases between them. CDR1 is MNHEY and CDR2 is SVGEGT in the germline V gene.

This clonotype was picked up a small number of times. V gene TRBV3-1 combines with J gene TRBJ1-2, with no clear D. This CDR3 is 13 amino acids long. CDR1 LGHDT and CDR2 YNNKEL come from the germline V gene (reference sequence). Trimming shortened V by 4 bases and J by 6 bases, and 12 bases separated the two germline ends. CDR3 loop: CASSPIGQHGYTF. The CDR3 DNA sequence: TGTGCCAGCAGCCCAATCGGCCAGCATGGCTACACCTTC. Filled out from reference TRBV3-1 and TRBJ1-2, the complete variable domain reads DTAVSQTPKYLVTQMGNDKSIKCEQNLGHDTMYWYKQDSKKFLKIMFSYNNKELIINETVPNRFSPKSPDKAHLNLHINSLELGDSAVYFCASSPIGQHGYTFGSGTRLTVV.

In this sample, this clonotype turned up a few times. A junction end diverges from the germline sequence, so it may reflect a read error. The V and J genes are TRBV11-2 and TRBJ2-1; possibly TRBD1 or TRBD2 for D (5 bases each). This CDR3 is built from 15 residues. Per germline, CDR1 SGHAT and CDR2 FQNNGV. The chain's CDR3 is CASTLRVFSGGEQFF. CDR3 sequence (DNA): TGTGCCAGCACCTTAAGGGTCTTCTCTGGGGGTGAGCAGTTCTTC.

The chain joins TRBV19 to TRBJ1-6; D uncertain. Germline CDR1 reads LNHDA; CDR2 reads SQIVND (reference sequence). V gave up 2 bases and J gave up 8 bases, with 13 bases separating them. CDR3 length: 15 residues. CDR3 nucleotides: TGTGCCAGTAGTATAAACCCAGGAGAGTATTCACCCCTCCACTTT. The encoded protein is CASSINPGEYSPLHF.

This rearrangement joins TRBV27 to TRBJ1-6; the match to TRBD1 covers 11 bases. V dropped 6 bases and J dropped 13; count of bases not matched to a gene: 14. Per germline, CDR1 MNHEY and CDR2 SMNVEV (reference sequence). The CDR3 length is 16 residues. Here the CDR3 reads CASRSIVGTGGSPLHF. As DNA, the CDR3 is TGTGCCAGCAGATCAATCGTGGGGACAGGGGGTTCGCCCCTCCACTTT.

This chain links TRBV20-1 with TRBJ2-7; D is possibly TRBD1 (6 bases). The ends were cut back, 0 bases at V and 5 bases at J, with 14 bases in the middle. Germline loops: CDR1 DFQATT, CDR2 SNEGSKA (reference sequence). The CDR3 totals 14 residues. The CDR3 DNA sequence: TGCAGTGCTAGAGATAGCAGGGGCTGGAACGAGCAGTACTTC. Translating gives CSARDSRGWNEQYF.

This clonotype turned up a few times. This chain uses TRBV15 with TRBJ2-7, with TRBD1 matching over 7 bases. CDR1 LNHNV and CDR2 YYDKDF come from the germline V gene (reference sequence). CDR3 size: 16 residues. The V and J ends lost 0 bases and 7 bases, in that order; junction bases with no gene match: 12. CDR3 DNA sequence: TGTGCCACCAGCAGAGATGGGGAAGGGGGCCTTTATGAGCAGTACTTC. Translation gives CATSRDGEGGLYEQYF.

This clonotype has more than one count but fewer than ten. This chain connects TRBV7-9 to TRBJ1-2; D is undetermined. Germline values: CDR1 SEHNR, CDR2 FQNEAQ (reference sequence). Trimming took 4 bases from V and 4 from J, leaving 13 bases between them. This CDR3 has 14 amino acids. Here the CDR3 DNA reads TGTGCCAGCAGCTCGGTTGGTGTCGTCTATGGCTACACCTTC. It specifies CASSSVGVVYGYTF.

In this sample, this clonotype turned up a few times. The chain employs TRBV7-2 and TRBJ1-4; D is undetermined. The CDR3 sequence is 15 residues long. V was cut by 5 bases and J by 7 bases, with 17 bases left in between. In germline, CDR1 is SGHTA, CDR2 FQGNSA. The CDR3 sequence: CASSARRVTGEKLFF. CDR3 coding DNA: TGTGCCAGCAGCGCTAGACGGGTAACGGGTGAAAAACTGTTTTTT.

This clonotype was detected a few times. The chain has TRBV29-1 and TRBJ1-1; no clear D gene. The germline V gene encodes CDR1 SQVTM and CDR2 ANQGSEA. The CDR3 length is 14 residues. Trimming removed 1 base from V and 0 bases from J, with 9 bases in between. The CDR3 protein is CSVEVQAMNTEAFF. The CDR3 bases are TGCAGCGTTGAAGTGCAGGCGATGAACACTGAAGCTTTCTTT.

This clonotype was picked up a small number of times. The chain is built from TRBV12-5 and TRBJ2-1, with unresolved D. There are 13 residues in the CDR3. Trimming stripped 5 bases from V and 6 bases from J, with 11 bases between. The germline gives CDR1 LGHNT, CDR2 FRNRAP. The CDR3 nucleotides read TGTGCTAGTGGTCCCCGGCGGCTCAATGAGCAGTTCTTC. Amino acid sequence: CASGPRRLNEQFF.

The chain is built from TRBV5-1 and TRBJ1-2; tentative D call: TRBD1 (5 bases). The V gene's germline CDR1 is SGHRS and CDR2 YFSETQ. This CDR3 region has 14 residues. The V end was cut by 0 bases, the J end by 7 bases, with 13 bases between. The CDR3 sequence: CASSLEGQVSGYTF. As DNA, the CDR3 is TGCGCCAGCAGCTTGGAGGGGCAAGTCTCTGGCTACACCTTC.

This sequence joins TRBV20-1 and TRBJ2-5, with D perhaps TRBD1 or TRBD2 (6 bases each). CDR1 is DFQATT and CDR2 is SNEGSKA in the germline V gene (reference sequence). V lost 6 bases to trimming and J lost 6 bases, with 14 bases between them. The CDR3 contains 12 residues. DNA for the CDR3: TGCAGTGCCTCGGGGGCGCGGAAGACCCAGTACTTC. Translation gives CSASGARKTQYF.

The chain employs TRBV7-2 and TRBJ2-3, with D tentatively TRBD1 or TRBD2 (6 bases each). Per germline, CDR1 SGHTA and CDR2 FQGNSA. The CDR3 sequence is 15 residues long. V was shortened by 3 bases and J by 2 bases, with 12 bases between the two germline ends. This chain's CDR3 is CASSFGGRVTDTQYF. The CDR3 DNA sequence: TGTGCCAGCAGCTTTGGGGGGCGGGTCACAGATACGCAGTATTTT.

This clonotype was recorded a few times. V is TRBV6-2 or TRBV6-3 and J is TRBJ2-3; a possible D gene is TRBD1 (5 bases). Germline V lookup: CDR1 MNHEY, CDR2 SVGEGT. This CDR3 comprises 13 residues. Trimming pared 5 bases from V and 6 bases from J, leaving 12 bases between. The DNA of the CDR3 is TGTGCCAGCAGTGAGGTGGGGCTGGATACGCAGTATTTT. It yields the protein CASSEVGLDTQYF.

CDR3 loop: CASSLDLAPANYGYTF. CDR3 DNA: TGTGCCAGCAGCTTGGATTTAGCGCCGGCTAACTATGGCTACACCTTC. The chain links TRBV7-9 to TRBJ1-2, with D hard to call. V was clipped by 3 bases and J by 0 bases, with 14 bases between them. The CDR3 contains 16 residues. Germline loops: CDR1 SEHNR, CDR2 FQNEAQ (reference sequence). The full variable domain, rest sourced from reference TRBV7-9 and TRBJ1-2, is DTGVSQNPRHKITKRGQNVTFRCDPISEHNRLYWYRQTLGQGPEFLTYFQNEAQLEKSRLLSDRFSAERPKGSFSTLEIQRTEQGDSAMYLCASSLDLAPANYGYTFGSGTRLTVV.

There are a few counts of this clonotype. The rearrangement links TRBV4-2 to TRBJ2-7; D not resolved. V was cut by 1 base and J by 3 bases, with 10 bases left in between. Per germline, CDR1 LGHNA and CDR2 YNFKEQ. The CDR3 is made up of 14 amino acids. The CDR3 coding sequence is TGTGCCAGCAGCCAAGGAACCTGGGACTACGAGCAGTACTTC. Translation: CASSQGTWDYEQYF.

This sequence joins TRBV7-9 and TRBJ1-2; D is unclear. This CDR3 has 13 residues. V dropped 5 bases and J dropped 3 bases, with 10 bases sitting between them. Per the germline V gene, CDR1 is SEHNR and CDR2 is FQNEAQ (reference sequence). The CDR3 protein is CASSARRHYGYTF. CDR3 DNA sequence: TGTGCCAGCAGCGCCCGACGGCACTATGGCTACACCTTC.